This T cell receptor (beta chain) was recovered during a study of blood T cells in healthy people across ages. The length of the CDR3 is 8 residues. A second PCR of roughly 7 to 11 cycles used a sample-barcoded 5' primer and a J-beta primer mix. Individual samples furnished no less than 2.5 million CDR3-containing paired-end reads apiece. TCRdb redid the calling of the 5' RACE reads with MiXCR, one entry per CDR3 protein. The sample holds around 800,000 distinct CDR3 sequences, 20% to 30% seen once. The sample also formed part of further work on T cells of mothers and their children.

The sample comprised blood. This sequence was found in a boy younger than 18 in good health. This rearrangement joins TRBV21-1 to TRBJ2-7. TRBV21-1 is annotated as a pseudogene. The CDR3 here is CASSKGSF. The CDR3 coding sequence is TGTGCCAGCAGCAAAGGAAGCTTC.